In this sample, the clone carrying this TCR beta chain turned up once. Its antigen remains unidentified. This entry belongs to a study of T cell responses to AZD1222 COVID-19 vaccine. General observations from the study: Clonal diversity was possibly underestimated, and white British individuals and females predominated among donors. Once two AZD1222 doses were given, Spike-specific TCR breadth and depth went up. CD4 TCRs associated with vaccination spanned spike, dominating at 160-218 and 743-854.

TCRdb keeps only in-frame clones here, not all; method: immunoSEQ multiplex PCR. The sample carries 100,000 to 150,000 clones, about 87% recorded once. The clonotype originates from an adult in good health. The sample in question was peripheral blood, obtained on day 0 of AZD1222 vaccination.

CDR3 sequence: CASSPGYTEAFF. The CDR3 DNA sequence: TGCGCCAGCAGCCCAGGGTACACTGAAGCTTTCTTT. J is TRBJ1-1 and V is TRBV5-1, with a weak D call TRBD1 (5 bases). Looked up from germline, CDR1 is SGHRS and CDR2 is YFSETQ. V shed 4 bases and J shed 3 bases, with 7 bases lying between them. This CDR3 is built from 12 residues.